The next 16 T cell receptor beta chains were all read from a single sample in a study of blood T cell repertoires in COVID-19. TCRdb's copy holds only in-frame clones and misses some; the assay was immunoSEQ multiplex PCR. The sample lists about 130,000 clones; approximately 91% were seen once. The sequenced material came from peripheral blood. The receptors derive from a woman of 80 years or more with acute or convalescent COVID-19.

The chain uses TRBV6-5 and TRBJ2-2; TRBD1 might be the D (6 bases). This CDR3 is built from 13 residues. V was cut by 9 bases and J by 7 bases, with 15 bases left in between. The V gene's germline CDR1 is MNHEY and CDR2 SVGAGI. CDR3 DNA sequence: TGTGCCAGTAGGGGGTCTGGGAACGGGGAGCTGTTTTTT. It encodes CASRGSGNGELFF.

The CDR3 loop is CASSLESPASSYNSPLHF. CDR3 DNA: TGTGCCAGCAGCTTGGAGTCCCCAGCGAGCTCCTATAATTCACCCCTCCACTTT. J is TRBJ1-6 and V is TRBV5-8; D is unclear. Germline lookup yields CDR1 SGHTS and CDR2 YDEGEE. V lost 0 bases, J lost 0 bases, and 13 bases lay in between. CDR3 length equals 18 residues.

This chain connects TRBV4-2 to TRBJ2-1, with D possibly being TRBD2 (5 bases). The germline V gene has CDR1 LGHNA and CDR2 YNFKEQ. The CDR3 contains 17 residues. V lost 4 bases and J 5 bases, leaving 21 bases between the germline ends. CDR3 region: CASSPGSGGRANNEQFF. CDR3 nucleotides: TGTGCCAGCAGCCCTGGTTCCGGCGGGCGGGCAAACAATGAGCAGTTCTTC.

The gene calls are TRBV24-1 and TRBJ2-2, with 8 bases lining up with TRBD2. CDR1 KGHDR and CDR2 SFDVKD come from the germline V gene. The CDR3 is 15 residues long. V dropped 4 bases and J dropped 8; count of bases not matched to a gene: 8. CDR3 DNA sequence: TGTGCCACCAGTGACCCGGGGGGGGTCACAGGGGAGCTGTTTTTT. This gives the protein CATSDPGGVTGELFF.

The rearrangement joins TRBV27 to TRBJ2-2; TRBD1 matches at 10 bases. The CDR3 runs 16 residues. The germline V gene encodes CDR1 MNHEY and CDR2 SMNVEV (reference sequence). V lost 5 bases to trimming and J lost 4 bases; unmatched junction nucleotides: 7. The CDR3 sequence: CASSPGTGVGTGELFF. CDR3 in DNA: TGTGCCAGCAGTCCGGGGACAGGGGTTGGCACCGGGGAGCTGTTTTTT.

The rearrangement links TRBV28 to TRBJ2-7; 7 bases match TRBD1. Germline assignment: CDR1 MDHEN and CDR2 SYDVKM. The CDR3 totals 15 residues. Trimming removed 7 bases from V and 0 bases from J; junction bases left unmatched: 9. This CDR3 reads CASNSPGQSSYEQYF. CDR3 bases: TGTGCCAGCAATTCACCGGGACAGTCCTCCTACGAGCAGTACTTC.

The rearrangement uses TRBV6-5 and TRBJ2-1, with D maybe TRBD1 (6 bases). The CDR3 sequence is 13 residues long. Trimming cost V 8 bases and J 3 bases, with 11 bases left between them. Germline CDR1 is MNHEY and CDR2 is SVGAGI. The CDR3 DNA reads TGTGCCAGCCGCTGGGGACACTACAATGAGCAGTTCTTC. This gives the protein CASRWGHYNEQFF.

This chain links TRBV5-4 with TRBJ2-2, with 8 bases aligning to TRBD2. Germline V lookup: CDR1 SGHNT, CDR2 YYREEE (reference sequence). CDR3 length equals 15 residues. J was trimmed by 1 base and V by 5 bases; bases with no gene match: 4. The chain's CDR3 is CASRPSGGNTGELFF. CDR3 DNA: TGTGCCAGCAGACCCAGCGGGGGGAACACCGGGGAGCTGTTTTTT.

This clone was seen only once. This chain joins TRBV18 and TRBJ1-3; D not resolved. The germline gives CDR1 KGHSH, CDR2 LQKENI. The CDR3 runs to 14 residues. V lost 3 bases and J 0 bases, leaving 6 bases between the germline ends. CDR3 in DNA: TGTGCCAGCTCACCCTCCTCCTCTGGAAACACCATATATTTT. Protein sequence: CASSPSSSGNTIYF.

The CDR3, as DNA: TGTGCCAGCAGTGGGACAGGGTATCAGCCCCAGCATTTT. It codes for CASSGTGYQPQHF. V is TRBV2 and J is TRBJ1-5; TRBD1 aligns across 8 bases. V dropped 4 bases and J dropped 5; count of bases not matched to a gene: 1. The CDR3 totals 13 residues. Germline V lookup: CDR1 SNHLY, CDR2 FYNNEI.

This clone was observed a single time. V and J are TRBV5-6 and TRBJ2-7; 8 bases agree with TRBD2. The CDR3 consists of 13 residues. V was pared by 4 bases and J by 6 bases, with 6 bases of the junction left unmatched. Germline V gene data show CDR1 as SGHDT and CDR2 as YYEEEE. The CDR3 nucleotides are TGTGCCAGCAGCACGGGAGGGTCGGGCGAGCAGTACTTC. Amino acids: CASSTGGSGEQYF.

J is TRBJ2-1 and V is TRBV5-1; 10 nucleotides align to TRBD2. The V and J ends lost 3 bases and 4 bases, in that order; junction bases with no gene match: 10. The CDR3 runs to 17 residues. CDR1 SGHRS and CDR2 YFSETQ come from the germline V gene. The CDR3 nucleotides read TGCGCCAGCAGCTCAACCCTTACTAGCGGGGAGTACAATGAGCAGTTCTTC. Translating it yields CASSSTLTSGEYNEQFF. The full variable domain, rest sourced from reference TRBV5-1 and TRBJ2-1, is KAGVTQTPRYLIKTRGQQVTLSCSPISGHRSVSWYQQTPGQGLQFLFEYFSETQRNKGNFPGRFSGRQFSNSRSEMNVSTLELGDSALYLCASSSTLTSGEYNEQFFGPGTRLTVL.

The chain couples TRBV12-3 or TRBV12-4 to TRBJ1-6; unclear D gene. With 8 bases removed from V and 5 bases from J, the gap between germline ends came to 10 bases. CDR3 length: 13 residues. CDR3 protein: CASGRVNNSPLHF. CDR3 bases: TGTGCCAGCGGGAGGGTGAATAATTCACCCCTCCACTTT.

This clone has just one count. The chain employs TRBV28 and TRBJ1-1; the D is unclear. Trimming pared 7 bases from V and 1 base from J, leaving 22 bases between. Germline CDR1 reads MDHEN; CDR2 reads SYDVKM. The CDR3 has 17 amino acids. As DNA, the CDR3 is TGTGCCAGCATCCCAGGTGGCAGGCTCCTTTGGAACACTGAAGCTTTCTTT. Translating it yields CASIPGGRLLWNTEAFF.

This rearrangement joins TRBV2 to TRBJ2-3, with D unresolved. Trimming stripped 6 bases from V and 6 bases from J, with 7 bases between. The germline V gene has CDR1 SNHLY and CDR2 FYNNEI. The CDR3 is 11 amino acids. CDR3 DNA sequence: TGTGCCAGCAGCGCCGGGGATACGCAGTATTTT. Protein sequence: CASSAGDTQYF.

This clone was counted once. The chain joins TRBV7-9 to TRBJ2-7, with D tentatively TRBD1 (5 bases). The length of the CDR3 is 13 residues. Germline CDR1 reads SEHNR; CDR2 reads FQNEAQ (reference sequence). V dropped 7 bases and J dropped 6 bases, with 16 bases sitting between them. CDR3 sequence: CASTILSQGEQYF. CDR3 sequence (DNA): TGTGCCAGCACCATATTGTCCCAGGGCGAGCAGTACTTC. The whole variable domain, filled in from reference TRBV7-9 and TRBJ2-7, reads DTGVSQNPRHKITKRGQNVTFRCDPISEHNRLYWYRQTLGQGPEFLTYFQNEAQLEKSRLLSDRFSAERPKGSFSTLEIQRTEQGDSAMYLCASTILSQGEQYFGPGTRLTVT.